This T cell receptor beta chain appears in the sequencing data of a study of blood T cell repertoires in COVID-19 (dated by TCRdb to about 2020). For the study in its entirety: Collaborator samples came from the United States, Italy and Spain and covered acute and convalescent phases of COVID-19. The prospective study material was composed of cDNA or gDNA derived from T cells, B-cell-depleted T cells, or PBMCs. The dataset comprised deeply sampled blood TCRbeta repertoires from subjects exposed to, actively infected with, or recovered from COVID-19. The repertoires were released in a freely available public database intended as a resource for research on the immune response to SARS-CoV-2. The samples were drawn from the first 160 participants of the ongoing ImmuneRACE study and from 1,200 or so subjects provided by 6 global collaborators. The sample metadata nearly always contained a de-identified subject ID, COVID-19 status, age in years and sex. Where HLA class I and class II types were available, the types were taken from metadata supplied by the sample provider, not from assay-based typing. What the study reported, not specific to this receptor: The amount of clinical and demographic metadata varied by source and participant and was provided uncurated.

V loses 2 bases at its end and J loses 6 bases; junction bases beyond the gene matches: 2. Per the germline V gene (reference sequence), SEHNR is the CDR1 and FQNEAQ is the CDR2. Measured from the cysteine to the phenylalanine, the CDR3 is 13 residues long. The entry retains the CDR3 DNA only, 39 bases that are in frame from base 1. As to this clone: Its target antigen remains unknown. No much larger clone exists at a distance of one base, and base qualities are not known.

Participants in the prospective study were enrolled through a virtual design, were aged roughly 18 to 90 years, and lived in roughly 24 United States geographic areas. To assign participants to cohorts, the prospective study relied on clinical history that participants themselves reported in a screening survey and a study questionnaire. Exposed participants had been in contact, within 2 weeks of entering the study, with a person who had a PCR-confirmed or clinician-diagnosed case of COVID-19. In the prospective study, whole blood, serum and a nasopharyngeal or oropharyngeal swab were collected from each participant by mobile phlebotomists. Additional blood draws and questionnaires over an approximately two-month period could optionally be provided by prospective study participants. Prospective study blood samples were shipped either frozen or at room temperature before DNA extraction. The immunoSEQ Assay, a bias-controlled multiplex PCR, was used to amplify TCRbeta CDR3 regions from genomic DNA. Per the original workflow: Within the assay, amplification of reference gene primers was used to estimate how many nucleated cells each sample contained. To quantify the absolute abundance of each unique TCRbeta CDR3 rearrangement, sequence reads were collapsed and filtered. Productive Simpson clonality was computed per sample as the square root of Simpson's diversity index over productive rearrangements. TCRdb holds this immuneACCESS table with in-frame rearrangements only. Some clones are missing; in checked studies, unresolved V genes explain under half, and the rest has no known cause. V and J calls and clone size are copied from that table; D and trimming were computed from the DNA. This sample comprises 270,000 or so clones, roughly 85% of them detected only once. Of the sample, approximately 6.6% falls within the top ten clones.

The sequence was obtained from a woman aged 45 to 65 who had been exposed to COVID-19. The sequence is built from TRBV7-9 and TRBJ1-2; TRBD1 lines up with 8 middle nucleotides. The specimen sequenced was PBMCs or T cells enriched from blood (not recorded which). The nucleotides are TGTGCCAGCAGCTTACTGACAGGGGATGGCTACACCTTC. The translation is CASSLLTGDGYTF. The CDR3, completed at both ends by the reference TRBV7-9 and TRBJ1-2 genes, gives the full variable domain DTGVSQNPRHKITKRGQNVTFRCDPISEHNRLYWYRQTLGQGPEFLTYFQNEAQLEKSRLLSDRFSAERPKGSFSTLEIQRTEQGDSAMYLCASSLLTGDGYTFGSGTRLTVV.